The 24 T cell receptor beta chains given below trace back to one sample, sequenced in a study of blood T cell repertoires in COVID-19. Using immunoSEQ multiplex PCR, the repertoire was profiled, and TCRdb retains in-frame clones only, with some absent. This table has roughly 30,000 clones, roughly 90% appearing once. The source material was peripheral blood. Source of these receptors: a human donor in a cohort sampled during active COVID-19.

J is TRBJ1-1 and V is TRBV2; D not certain. The CDR3 runs to 13 residues. CDR1 is SNHLY, CDR2 FYNNEI, per germline. Between the trimmed V and J ends, which lost 4 bases and 0 bases, there was a span of 6 bases. CDR3 coding DNA: TGTGCCAGCAGTGTGGAGATGAACACTGAAGCTTTCTTT. Residues: CASSVEMNTEAFF.

The chain combines TRBV5-6 with TRBJ1-1; 9 bases agree with TRBD1. With V trimmed by 6 bases and J by 5 bases, 5 bases remained unmatched. The CDR3 is 13 residues long. Per germline, CDR1 SGHDT and CDR2 YYEEEE. The chain's CDR3 is CASIRQGGTEAFF. Here the CDR3 DNA reads TGTGCCAGCATACGACAGGGGGGAACTGAAGCTTTCTTT.

The genes are TRBV29-1 and TRBJ1-2; no clear D gene. Germline assignment: CDR1 SQVTM and CDR2 ANQGSEA. The CDR3 totals 13 residues. V was pared by 3 bases and J by 4 bases, with 12 bases between. For the CDR3, the DNA is TGCAGCGTTGACGGGGAGGTGGGCTATGGCTACACCTTC. The encoded protein is CSVDGEVGYGYTF.

The chain is built from TRBV30 and TRBJ2-7; TRBD1 matches 9 bases. Germline V gives CDR1 GTSNPN, CDR2 SVGIG (reference sequence). The CDR3 runs 14 residues. The trim removed 2 bases at V and 4 bases at J, leaving 6 bases unmatched. The CDR3 bases are TGTGCCTGGAGTATACAGGGGGCTGATTACGAGCAGTACTTC. Translation: CAWSIQGADYEQYF.

The V call is TRBV3-1 (or the pseudogene TRBV3-2), the J call TRBJ1-3; 7 nucleotides align to TRBD1. Germline CDR1 LGHDT, CDR2 YNNKEL (reference sequence). This CDR3 comprises 19 residues. J lost 0 bases, V lost 0 bases, and 11 bases had no gene match. The CDR3 bases are TGTGCCAGCAGCCAAGAGAGGGGGCCCGCTTCATCCTCTGGAAACACCATATATTTT. Residues: CASSQERGPASSSGNTIYF.

V and J are TRBV6-5 and TRBJ1-6; 8 nucleotides line up with TRBD1. The V gene's germline CDR1 is MNHEY and CDR2 SVGAGI. This CDR3 has 14 residues. J gave up 10 bases and V 4 bases, and 6 bases lay outside the gene matches. CDR3 in amino acids: CASSFRQGRSPLHF. In DNA, the CDR3 is TGTGCCAGCAGTTTCCGACAGGGGAGGTCACCCCTCCACTTT.

The V call is TRBV4-3, the J call TRBJ1-3; the D gene is possibly TRBD1 (5 bases). The CDR3 is 17 amino acids. CDR1 is LGHNA and CDR2 is YSLEER in the germline V gene. V was clipped by 0 bases and J by 3 bases, with 15 bases between them. The CDR3 is CASSQDLAGLNGNTIYF. CDR3 nucleotides: TGCGCCAGCAGCCAAGATCTGGCAGGGTTAAATGGAAACACCATATATTTT.

The chain joins TRBV5-4 to TRBJ1-3, with D unresolved. The CDR3 consists of 14 residues. CDR1 is SGHNT and CDR2 is YYREEE in the germline V gene (reference sequence). V lost 4 bases and J lost 0, with 8 bases in between. The CDR3 DNA sequence: TGTGCCAGCAGCCCGACAACCTCTGGAAACACCATATATTTT. Translating it yields CASSPTTSGNTIYF.

This clone has only one observation. The chain recombines TRBV21-1 with TRBJ2-5; the D segment call TRBD1 is taken from the table without a DNA check. TRBV21-1 is listed as a pseudogene. The CDR3 runs 17 residues. CDR3 sequence reads: CASSSLRGQIVRETQYF. CDR3 coding DNA: TGTGCCAGCAGCTCCCTCAGAGGACAGATCGTCCGGGAGACCCAGTACTTC.

CDR3 sequence: CASSSRGSLTGANVLTF. The CDR3, as DNA: TGTGCCAGTAGTAGTAGGGGCTCCCTGACTGGGGCCAACGTCCTGACTTTC. The rearrangement uses TRBV19 and TRBJ2-6; weak D call: TRBD1 (5 bases). V lost 4 bases and J 2 bases, leaving 15 bases between the germline ends. The CDR3 has 17 amino acids. Germline CDR1 reads LNHDA; CDR2 reads SQIVND (reference sequence). Supplemented by reference TRBV19 and TRBJ2-6, the full variable domain reads DGGITQSPKYLFRKEGQNVTLSCEQNLNHDAMYWYRQDPGQGLRLIYYSQIVNDFQKGDIAEGYSVSREKKESFPLTVTSAQKNPTAFYLCASSSRGSLTGANVLTFGAGSRLTVL.

The V call is TRBV2, the J call TRBJ1-2; 12 nucleotides match TRBD1. Trimming removed 6 bases from V and 4 bases from J; junction bases left unmatched: 6. Germline assignment: CDR1 SNHLY and CDR2 FYNNEI. The CDR3 runs 15 residues. CDR3 protein: CASRPGQGAAYGYTF. CDR3 nucleotide sequence: TGTGCCAGCAGGCCGGGACAGGGGGCTGCCTATGGCTACACCTTC.

The chain recombines TRBV18 with TRBJ2-7, with 10 positions matching TRBD2. This CDR3 comprises 15 residues. The V gene end was trimmed by 1 base and the J gene end by 5 bases; junction bases not matched to a gene: 5. Germline values: CDR1 KGHSH, CDR2 LQKENI. The CDR3 DNA follows: TGTGCCAGCTCACCACTCCTAGCGGGGGTCCACGAGCAGTACTTC. It translates to CASSPLLAGVHEQYF. The full variable domain, rest sourced from reference TRBV18 and TRBJ2-7, is NAGVMQNPRHLVRRRGQEARLRCSPMKGHSHVYWYRQLPEEGLKFMVYLQKENIIDESGMPKERFSAEFPKEGPSILRIQQVVRGDSAAYFCASSPLLAGVHEQYFGPGTRLTVT.

This chain links TRBV5-6 with TRBJ1-4, with 12 bases identical to TRBD1. V dropped 4 bases and J dropped 5; count of bases not matched to a gene: 9. CDR3 length: 17 amino acids. Germline assignment: CDR1 SGHDT and CDR2 YYEEEE. For the CDR3, the DNA is TGTGCCAGCAGCCGCACCGGGACAGGGGGCCCGAATGAAAAACTGTTTTTT. Translation: CASSRTGTGGPNEKLFF.

The chain is built from TRBV7-2 and TRBJ1-1; the match to TRBD1 covers 10 bases. The ends lost 0 bases at V and 1 base at J; junction bases unmatched: 2. The CDR3 has 16 residues. The germline gives CDR1 SGHTA, CDR2 FQGNSA. Here the CDR3 reads CASSLADRGGNTEAFF. DNA for the CDR3: TGTGCCAGCAGCTTAGCGGACAGGGGGGGGAACACTGAAGCTTTCTTT.

This rearrangement joins TRBV5-1 to TRBJ2-3; 13 nucleotides match TRBD2. The CDR3 is made up of 16 amino acids. V lost 4 bases to trimming and J lost 2 bases; unmatched junction nucleotides: 4. CDR1 SGHRS and CDR2 YFSETQ come from the germline V gene. CDR3 in amino acids: CASSLGTSGATDTQYF. The CDR3 nucleotides read TGCGCCAGCAGCCTGGGGACTAGCGGGGCCACAGATACGCAGTATTTT.

The chain combines TRBV6-2 or TRBV6-3 with TRBJ2-2; 10 bases agree with TRBD1. V gave up 2 bases and J gave up 6 bases; unmatched junction bases: 9. This CDR3 has 17 residues. Germline assignment: CDR1 MNHEY and CDR2 SVGEGT. The CDR3 region is CASSYPRDRGVSGELFF. The CDR3 DNA is TGTGCCAGCAGTTACCCCCGGGACAGGGGCGTTTCCGGGGAGCTGTTTTTT.

CDR3: CASSPAYEQYF. The CDR3 region has the DNA TGTGCCAGCAGCCCCGCCTACGAGCAGTACTTC. The J gene is TRBJ2-7, the V gene TRBV12-3 or TRBV12-4; D unclear. The CDR3 runs 11 residues. V was cut by 6 bases and J by 2 bases, with 5 bases left in between.

V is TRBV5-5 and J is TRBJ1-6, with 7 bases matching TRBD1. Germline loops: CDR1 SGHKS, CDR2 YYEKEE (reference sequence). The CDR3 runs 18 residues. The trim removed 2 bases at V and 0 bases at J, leaving 8 bases unmatched. CDR3 residues: CASSFGVGDSSYNSPLHF. CDR3 DNA sequence: TGTGCCAGCAGCTTTGGCGTAGGGGACAGCTCCTATAATTCACCCCTCCACTTT.

This chain links TRBV2 with TRBJ2-3, with 13 positions matching TRBD2. The V and J ends lost 7 bases and 0 bases, in that order; junction bases with no gene match: 7. CDR3 length: 17 residues. The germline CDR1 and CDR2 sequences are SNHLY and FYNNEI. CDR3 amino acids: CASTWGLAGRSTDTQYF. The CDR3, as DNA: TGTGCCAGCACGTGGGGACTAGCGGGGAGAAGCACAGATACGCAGTATTTT.

J is TRBJ1-1 and V is TRBV3-1 (or the pseudogene TRBV3-2); D gene uncertain. Germline assignment: CDR1 LGHDT and CDR2 YNNKEL (reference sequence). The CDR3 runs 12 residues. The V gene lost 4 bases and the J gene lost 8 bases, with 11 bases spanning the gap. Here the CDR3 reads CASSRTRGEAFF. The CDR3 nucleotides read TGTGCCAGCAGCCGGACTCGTGGGGAAGCTTTCTTT.

The chain links TRBV29-1 to TRBJ2-2, with D possibly TRBD2 on 6 matching bases. Deletions cut 1 base from V and 4 bases from J, with 25 bases between. Looked up from germline, CDR1 is SQVTM and CDR2 is ANQGSEA. The CDR3 is made up of 19 amino acids. The CDR3 loop is CSVEAGGGSTIGFTGELFF. CDR3 sequence (DNA): TGCAGCGTTGAAGCTGGGGGAGGCTCTACGATAGGCTTCACCGGGGAGCTGTTTTTT.

The CDR3 sequence is CASSQDGQINQPQHF. The CDR3 DNA follows: TGCGCCAGCAGTCAGGACGGACAGATCAATCAGCCCCAGCATTTT. The chain links TRBV23-1 to TRBJ1-5; D may be TRBD1 (6 bases). TRBV23-1 is an ORF, with its function uncertain. The CDR3 loop spans 15 amino acids. Trimming pared 3 bases from V and 3 bases from J, leaving 12 bases between.

Only one count was recorded for this clone. The genes are TRBV4-1 and TRBJ2-5, with D possibly matching TRBD2 (6 bases). Trimming removed 0 bases from V and 2 bases from J, with 16 bases in between. Germline V gene data show CDR1 as MGHRA and CDR2 as YSYEKL. This CDR3 region has 17 residues. DNA for the CDR3: TGCGCCAGCAGCCAAGATCCCCAAACAGGACTACAAGAGACCCAGTACTTC. Translating it yields CASSQDPQTGLQETQYF.

This clone has more than one count but fewer than ten. The gene calls are TRBV4-2 and TRBJ2-3, with 12 bases that match TRBD2. With 4 bases clipped from V and 5 bases from J, the junction kept 13 bases outside the gene matches. The germline gives CDR1 LGHNA, CDR2 YNFKEQ. The CDR3 sequence is 18 residues long. The DNA for the CDR3 is TGTGCCAGCAGCCCCAAGCCCTCTAGCGGGGGGGCGGGAGATACGCAGTATTTT. It codes for CASSPKPSSGGAGDTQYF.